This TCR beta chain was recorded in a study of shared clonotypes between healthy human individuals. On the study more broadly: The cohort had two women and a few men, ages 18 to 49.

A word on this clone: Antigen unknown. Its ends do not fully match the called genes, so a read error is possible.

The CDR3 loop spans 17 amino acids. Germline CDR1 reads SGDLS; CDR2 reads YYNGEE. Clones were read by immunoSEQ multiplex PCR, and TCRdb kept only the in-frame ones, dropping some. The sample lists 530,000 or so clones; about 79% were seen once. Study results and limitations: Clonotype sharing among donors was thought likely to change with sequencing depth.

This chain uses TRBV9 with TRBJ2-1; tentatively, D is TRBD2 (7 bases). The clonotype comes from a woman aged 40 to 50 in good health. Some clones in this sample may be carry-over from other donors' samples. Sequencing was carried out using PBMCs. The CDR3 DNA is TGCGCCAGCACCAAGGGGGGGAGGGCCCCGGGGCAGGATGAGCAGTTCTTC. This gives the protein CASTKGGRAPGQDEQFF.